One sample yielded the 15 T cell receptor beta chains listed below, sequenced in a study of shared clonotypes between healthy human individuals. Profiling relied on immunoSEQ multiplex PCR, and the TCRdb table lists in-frame clones only, not all of them. The sample lists under 650,000 clones; about 95% were seen once. Sequencing was done on a sample of naive CD4+ T cells sorted from blood. Subset: CD45RA+ positively selected. The receptors were sampled from a woman under 40 in good health.

The chain uses TRBV19 and TRBJ2-2; TRBD2 agrees at 9 bases. The germline V gene has CDR1 LNHDA and CDR2 SQIVND (reference sequence). CDR3 length equals 16 residues. The trim removed 6 bases at V and 1 base at J, leaving 6 bases unmatched. CDR3 nucleotide sequence: TGTGCCAGTAGGACCGCAGCGGGAGGGAACACCGGGGAGCTGTTTTTT. Protein product: CASRTAAGGNTGELFF.

The V gene is TRBV30, the J gene TRBJ1-1; no firm D call. Per germline, CDR1 GTSNPN and CDR2 SVGIG (reference sequence). The CDR3 consists of 13 residues. Trimming cost V 4 bases and J 1 base, with 10 bases left between them. The CDR3 DNA reads as TGTGCCTGGACGCCGGCGGCGAACACTGAAGCTTTCTTT. It is translated as CAWTPAANTEAFF.

The J gene is TRBJ2-2, the V gene TRBV27, with D tentatively TRBD1 or TRBD2 (5 bases each). The V end lost 6 bases, the J end lost 3 bases, and 14 bases lay between the germline ends. CDR3 length equals 15 residues. Germline V gene sequence: CDR1 MNHEY, CDR2 SMNVEV (reference sequence). The CDR3 DNA reads TGTGCCAGCAGACTACCGGGACGGGACACCGGGGAGCTGTTTTTT. Its translation: CASRLPGRDTGELFF.

The J gene is TRBJ2-1, the V gene TRBV14, with TRBD2 matching over 7 bases. The CDR3 consists of 14 residues. V shed 0 bases, J shed 5 bases, and the junction held 1 base outside the gene matches. Germline CDR1 SGHDN, CDR2 FVKESK. The CDR3 DNA follows: TGTGCCAGCAGCCAAGACCTAGCGGACAATGAGCAGTTCTTC. Translating it yields CASSQDLADNEQFF.

The V and J genes are TRBV18 and TRBJ2-3, with 7 bases matching TRBD2. Germline V gene sequence: CDR1 KGHSH, CDR2 LQKENI. The CDR3 consists of 15 residues. Trimming took 6 bases from V and 2 from J; bases not matched to a gene: 8. DNA for the CDR3: TGTGCCAGCTCCCCCATCGCGGGGGACACAGATACGCAGTATTTT. It translates to CASSPIAGDTDTQYF.

Only one count was recorded for this clone. This chain uses TRBV7-2 with TRBJ2-7; TRBD2 agrees at 10 bases. V dropped 2 bases and J dropped 2; count of bases not matched to a gene: 6. The germline V gene encodes CDR1 SGHTA and CDR2 FQGNSA. The CDR3 has 16 amino acids. The CDR3 here is CASSLPSGSSPYEQYF. The DNA of the CDR3 is TGTGCCAGCAGCTTACCTAGCGGGAGCTCCCCCTACGAGCAGTACTTC.

To note about this clone: Other nucleotide sequences from this sample produce the same CDR3. The V and J genes are TRBV21-1 and TRBJ1-1. TRBV21-1 is noted as a pseudogene. CDR3 length: 12 residues. The CDR3 nucleotides are TGTGCCAGCAGCAAGGTGGGTACTGAAGCTTTCTTT. Encoded protein: CASSKVGTEAFF.

The rearrangement uses TRBV9 and TRBJ2-5; D gene ambiguous. Trimming pared 0 bases from V and 3 bases from J, leaving 6 bases between. Germline values: CDR1 SGDLS, CDR2 YYNGEE. The CDR3 contains 13 residues. CDR3 nucleotides: TGTGCCAGCAGCGTAGGACCCGAAGAGACCCAGTACTTC. Its protein product is CASSVGPEETQYF. The whole variable domain, remainder taken from reference TRBV9 and TRBJ2-5, is DSGVTQTPKHLITATGQRVTLRCSPRSGDLSVYWYQQSLDQGLQFLIQYYNGEERAKGNILERFSAQQFPDLHSELNLSSLELGDSALYFCASSVGPEETQYFGPGTRLLVL.

This chain joins TRBV14 and TRBJ1-1; the match to TRBD1 covers 9 bases. Looked up from germline, CDR1 is SGHDN and CDR2 is FVKESK. This CDR3 has 15 residues. Losses at the gene ends were 1 base for V and 9 bases for J; bases not matched to a gene: 9. The DNA for the CDR3 is TGTGCCAGCAGCCAAGTGGTCTACGGGACAGGGAAAGCTTTCTTT. This gives the protein CASSQVVYGTGKAFF. Full variable domain (remainder filled in from reference TRBV14 and TRBJ1-1): EAGVTQFPSHSVIEKGQTVTLRCDPISGHDNLYWYRRVMGKEIKFLLHFVKESKQDESGMPNNRFLAERTGGTYSTLKVQPAELEDSGVYFCASSQVVYGTGKAFFGQGTRLTVV.

V gene TRBV27 combines with J gene TRBJ2-6, with D maybe TRBD1 (5 bases). The V end was cut by 10 bases, the J end by 0 bases, with 13 bases between. There are 15 residues in the CDR3. The germline CDR1 and CDR2 sequences are MNHEY and SMNVEV (reference sequence). Here the CDR3 DNA reads TGTGCCACCCGGCAGGGCCACTCTGGGGCCAACGTCCTGACTTTC. It translates to CATRQGHSGANVLTF.

The gene calls are TRBV6-5 and TRBJ1-4; 7 positions agree with TRBD1. The ends lost 0 bases at V and 4 bases at J; junction bases unmatched: 5. This CDR3 contains 16 residues. The V gene's germline CDR1 is MNHEY and CDR2 SVGAGI. As DNA, the CDR3 is TGTGCCAGCAGTTACTCTGGACAGGCCTTTAATGAAAAACTGTTTTTT. Translating gives CASSYSGQAFNEKLFF.

The chain links TRBV30 to TRBJ1-5; 7 bases are a match to TRBD1. J lost 1 base, V lost 3 bases, and 9 bases had no gene match. Germline V lookup: CDR1 GTSNPN, CDR2 SVGIG (reference sequence). The CDR3 has 16 residues. The DNA of the CDR3 is TGTGCCTGGAGCGACAGGGTGAGAAGGAGCAATCAGCCCCAGCATTTT. Residues: CAWSDRVRRSNQPQHF.

The chain joins TRBV5-4 to TRBJ1-1; 8 bases line up with TRBD1. The trim removed 4 bases at V and 5 bases at J, leaving 10 bases unmatched. The CDR3 consists of 15 residues. Looked up from germline, CDR1 is SGHNT and CDR2 is YYREEE (reference sequence). In DNA, the CDR3 is TGTGCCAGCAGCGGAACGACAGGGGTTTTAACTGAAGCTTTCTTT. The encoded protein is CASSGTTGVLTEAFF.

This clone came up once. V usage is TRBV5-1 and J usage is TRBJ2-7; either TRBD1 or TRBD2 may supply D (5 bases each). Germline V gene data show CDR1 as SGHRS and CDR2 as YFSETQ. The V end was cut by 0 bases, the J end by 2 bases, with 21 bases between. CDR3 length: 18 amino acids. CDR3 amino acids: CASSLGRGPDYRPYEQYF. The CDR3 region has the DNA TGCGCCAGCAGCTTGGGCCGGGGACCGGATTACCGGCCCTACGAGCAGTACTTC. Combining the CDR3 with reference TRBV5-1 and TRBJ2-7 gives the whole variable domain KAGVTQTPRYLIKTRGQQVTLSCSPISGHRSVSWYQQTPGQGLQFLFEYFSETQRNKGNFPGRFSGRQFSNSRSEMNVSTLELGDSALYLCASSLGRGPDYRPYEQYFGPGTRLTVT.

The rearrangement uses TRBV4-1 and TRBJ2-2; 7 bases match TRBD2. V shed 8 bases and J 4 bases; nucleotides not matched to a gene: 10. The CDR3 totals 15 residues. Germline loops: CDR1 MGHRA, CDR2 YSYEKL. CDR3 DNA: TGCGCCAGCCGCGGACTAGGGTTGGGCACCGGGGAGCTGTTTTTT. It specifies CASRGLGLGTGELFF.